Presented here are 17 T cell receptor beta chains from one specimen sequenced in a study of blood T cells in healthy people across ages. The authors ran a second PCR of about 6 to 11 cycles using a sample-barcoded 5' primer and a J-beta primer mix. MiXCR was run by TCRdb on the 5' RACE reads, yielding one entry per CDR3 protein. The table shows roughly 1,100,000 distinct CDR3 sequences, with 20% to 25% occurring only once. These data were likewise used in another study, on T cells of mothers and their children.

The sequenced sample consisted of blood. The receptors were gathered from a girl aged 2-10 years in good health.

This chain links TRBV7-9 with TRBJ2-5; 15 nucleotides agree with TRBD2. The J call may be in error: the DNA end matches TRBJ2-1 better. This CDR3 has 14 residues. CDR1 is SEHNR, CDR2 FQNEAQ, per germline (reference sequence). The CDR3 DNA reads TGTGCCAGCAGCTGGACTAGCGGGAGGGTTGAGCAGTTCTTC. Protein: CASSWTSGRVEQFF.

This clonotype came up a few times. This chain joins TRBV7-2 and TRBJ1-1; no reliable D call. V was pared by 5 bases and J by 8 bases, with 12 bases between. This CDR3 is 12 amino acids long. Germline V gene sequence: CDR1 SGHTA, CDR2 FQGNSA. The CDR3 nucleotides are TGTGCCAGCAGCGAGTTTTCCGGCGAAGCTTTCTTT. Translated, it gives CASSEFSGEAFF.

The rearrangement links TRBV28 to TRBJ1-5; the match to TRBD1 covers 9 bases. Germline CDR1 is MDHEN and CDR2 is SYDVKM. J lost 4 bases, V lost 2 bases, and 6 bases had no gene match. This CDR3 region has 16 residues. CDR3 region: CASSLNRGLGNQPQHF. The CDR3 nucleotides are TGTGCCAGCAGTTTAAACAGGGGGCTTGGGAATCAGCCCCAGCATTTT. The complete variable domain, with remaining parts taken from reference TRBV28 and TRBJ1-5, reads DVKVTQSSRYLVKRTGEKVFLECVQDMDHENMFWYRQDPGLGLRLIYFSYDVKMKEKGDIPEGYSVSREKKERFSLILESASTNQTSMYLCASSLNRGLGNQPQHFGDGTRLSIL.

CDR3: CASSQDRAGNQPQHF. CDR3 DNA: TGCGCCAGCAGCCAAGATCGAGCAGGCAATCAGCCCCAGCATTTT. This chain links TRBV4-3 with TRBJ1-5; no clear D gene. V lost 0 bases to trimming and J lost 2 bases, with 8 bases between them. In germline, CDR1 is LGHNA, CDR2 YSLEER. CDR3 length: 15 residues.

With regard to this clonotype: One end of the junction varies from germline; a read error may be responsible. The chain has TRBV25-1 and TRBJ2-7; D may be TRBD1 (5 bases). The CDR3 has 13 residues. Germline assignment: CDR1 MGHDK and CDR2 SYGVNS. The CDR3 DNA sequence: TGTGCCGGCAGGGCAGGGATTGGGGTGGAGCAGTACTTC. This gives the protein CAGRAGIGVEQYF.

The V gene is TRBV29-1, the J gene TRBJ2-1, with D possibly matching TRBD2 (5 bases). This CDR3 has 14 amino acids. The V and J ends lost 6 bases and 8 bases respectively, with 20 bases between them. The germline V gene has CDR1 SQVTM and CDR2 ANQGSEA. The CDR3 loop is CSVVKLVPRDEQFF. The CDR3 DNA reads TGCAGCGTCGTCAAACTAGTTCCCCGCGATGAGCAGTTCTTC.

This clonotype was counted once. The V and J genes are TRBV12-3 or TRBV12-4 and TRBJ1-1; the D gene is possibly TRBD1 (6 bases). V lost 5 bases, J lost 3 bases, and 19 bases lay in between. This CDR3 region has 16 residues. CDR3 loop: CASSPTLTGGDTEAFF. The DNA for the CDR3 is TGTGCCAGCAGTCCAACCCTGACAGGAGGCGACACTGAAGCTTTCTTT.

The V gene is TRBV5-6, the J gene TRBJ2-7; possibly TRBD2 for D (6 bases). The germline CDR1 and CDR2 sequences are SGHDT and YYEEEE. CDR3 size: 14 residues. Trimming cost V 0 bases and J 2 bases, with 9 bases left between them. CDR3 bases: TGTGCCAGCAGCTTGGTGCGGGACCCCTACGAGCAGTACTTC. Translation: CASSLVRDPYEQYF.

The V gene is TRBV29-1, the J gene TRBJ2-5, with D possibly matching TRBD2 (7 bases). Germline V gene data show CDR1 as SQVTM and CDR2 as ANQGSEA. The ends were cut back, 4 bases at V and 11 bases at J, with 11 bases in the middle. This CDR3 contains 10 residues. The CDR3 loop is CSVVKGGQYF. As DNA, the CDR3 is TGCAGCGTTGTCAAGGGGGGGCAGTACTTC.

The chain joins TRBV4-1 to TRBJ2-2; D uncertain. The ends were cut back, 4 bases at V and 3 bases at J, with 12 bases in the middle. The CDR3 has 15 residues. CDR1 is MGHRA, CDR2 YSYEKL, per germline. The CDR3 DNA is TGCGCCAGCAGCCCTTCGGTCGGCTACACCGGGGAGCTGTTTTTT. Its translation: CASSPSVGYTGELFF.

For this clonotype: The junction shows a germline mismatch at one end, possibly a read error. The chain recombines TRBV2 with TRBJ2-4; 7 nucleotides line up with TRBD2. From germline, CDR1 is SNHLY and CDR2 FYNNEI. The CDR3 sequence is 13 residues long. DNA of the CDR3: TGTGCCAACAGTGAGACTAGCAAGAACATTCAGTACTTC. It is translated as CANSETSKNIQYF.

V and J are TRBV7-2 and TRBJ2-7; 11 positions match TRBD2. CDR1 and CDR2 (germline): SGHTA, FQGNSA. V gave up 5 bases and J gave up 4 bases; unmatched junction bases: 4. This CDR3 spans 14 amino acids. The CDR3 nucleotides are TGTGCCAGCAGCATTAGCGGGGGGGTGTACGAGCAGTACTTC. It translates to CASSISGGVYEQYF.

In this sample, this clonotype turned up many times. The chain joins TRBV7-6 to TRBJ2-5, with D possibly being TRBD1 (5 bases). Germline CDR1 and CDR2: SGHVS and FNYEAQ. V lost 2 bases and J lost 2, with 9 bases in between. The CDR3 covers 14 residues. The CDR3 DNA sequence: TGTGCCAGCAGCTTAACGACAGCTCAAGAGACCCAGTACTTC. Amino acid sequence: CASSLTTAQETQYF.

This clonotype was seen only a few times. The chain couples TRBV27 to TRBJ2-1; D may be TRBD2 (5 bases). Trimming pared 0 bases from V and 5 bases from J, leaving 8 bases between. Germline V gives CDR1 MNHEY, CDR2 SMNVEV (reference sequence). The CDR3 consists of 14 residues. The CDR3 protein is CASSLSRGNNEQFF. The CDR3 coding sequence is TGTGCCAGCAGTTTATCGAGAGGGAACAATGAGCAGTTCTTC.

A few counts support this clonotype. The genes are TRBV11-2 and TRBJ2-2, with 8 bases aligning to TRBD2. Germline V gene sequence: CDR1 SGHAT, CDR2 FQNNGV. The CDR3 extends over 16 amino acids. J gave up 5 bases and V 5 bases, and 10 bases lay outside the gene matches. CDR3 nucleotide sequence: TGTGCCAGCAGCCGAGCTTTGGGACTAGTTACCGGGGAGCTGTTTTTT. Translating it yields CASSRALGLVTGELFF.

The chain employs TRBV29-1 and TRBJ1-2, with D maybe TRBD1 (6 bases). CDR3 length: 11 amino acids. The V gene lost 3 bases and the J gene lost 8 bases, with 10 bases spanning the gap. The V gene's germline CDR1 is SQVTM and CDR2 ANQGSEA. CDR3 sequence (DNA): TGCAGCGTTGAGAAGGGGACAGGCTACACCTTC. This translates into CSVEKGTGYTF.

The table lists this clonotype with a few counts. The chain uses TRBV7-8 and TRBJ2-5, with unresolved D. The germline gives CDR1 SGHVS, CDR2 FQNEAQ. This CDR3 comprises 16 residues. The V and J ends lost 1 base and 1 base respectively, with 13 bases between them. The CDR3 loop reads CASSLGLPPFQETQYF. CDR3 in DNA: TGTGCCAGCAGCTTAGGGTTACCGCCCTTCCAAGAGACCCAGTACTTC.